This note documents a single TCR beta chain sequence. The antigen is undetermined. V gave up 8 bases and J gave up 0 bases, with 11 bases separating them. This CDR3 contains 14 residues. CDR1 is MNHEY and CDR2 is SMNVEV in the germline V gene (reference sequence). The data stem from a study of OX40 agonist ivuxolimab in advanced cancers. Study-wide context: Patients got intravenous ivuxolimab at 0.01 to 10 mg/kg every 2 weeks.

Patients were ineligible given autoimmune disease history or systemic immunosuppression. The data were produced by immunoSEQ multiplex PCR, yet TCRdb's version contains in-frame clones alone and is incomplete. The data contain 35,000 to 50,000 clones, around 86% of them singletons. Study-level findings and limits: On average, CD8+ T cells had more expanded clones than CD4+.

The chain links TRBV27 to TRBJ2-4; D unresolved. The sample consisted of CD4+ or CD8+ T cells sorted from blood, taken in a trial of the OX40 agonist ivuxolimab. The clonotype comes from an adult with an advanced solid tumor such as melanoma, head and neck, liver or kidney cancer. DNA of the CDR3: TGTGCCAGCCGGGCGAGACTAGCCAAAAACATTCAGTACTTC. Amino acid sequence: CASRARLAKNIQYF.